This T cell receptor beta chain was observed in a study of OX40 agonist ivuxolimab in advanced cancers. Across the whole study: Patients were treated with ivuxolimab, an agonistic anti-OX40 (CD134) antibody. Averaging roughly 60 years in age, with a range of roughly 23 to 85, the cohort was about 86% male.

Measured with immunoSEQ multiplex PCR; TCRdb has only the in-frame clones, and not every one. The data show approximately 38,000 clones, about 87% seen once. Deletions cut 5 bases from V and 3 bases from J, with 10 bases between. The CDR3 runs 13 residues. Germline CDR1 is MDHEN and CDR2 is SYDVKM. Study-wide points: CD4+ and CD8+ T cells in blood underwent clonal expansion by week 6 at 0.1 to 3.0 mg/kg.

As for this clone: What it binds is unknown.

The source is an adult with an advanced solid tumor such as melanoma, head and neck, liver or kidney cancer. The rearrangement uses TRBV28 and TRBJ2-5; D may be TRBD1 (6 bases). The sample here was CD4+ or CD8+ T cells sorted from blood, taken in a trial of the OX40 agonist ivuxolimab. The CDR3 DNA reads as TGTGCCAGCAGTCTCAGGGGAAAAGAGACCCAGTACTTC. Its translation: CASSLRGKETQYF.